A single sample is the source of the 21 T cell receptor beta chains below, sequenced in a study of blood T cell repertoires in COVID-19. The table came from immunoSEQ multiplex PCR; TCRdb's copy has only in-frame clones and leaves some out. The table shows a few hundred thousand clones, with 80% to 90% occurring only once. Sequenced material: PBMCs or T cells enriched from blood (not recorded which). These receptor sequences come from a man between 18 and 35 years old with acute COVID-19.

In DNA, the CDR3 is TGCAGCGTCGTCGGGACTAGCGGCCCGGAGACCCAGTACTTC. Its protein product is CSVVGTSGPETQYF. V and J are TRBV29-1 and TRBJ2-5, with 11 bases aligning to TRBD2. Germline CDR1 reads SQVTM; CDR2 reads ANQGSEA. V dropped 6 bases and J dropped 5; count of bases not matched to a gene: 8. CDR3 size: 14 residues.

The chain uses TRBV5-1 and TRBJ2-1, with no clear D. This CDR3 has 12 amino acids. V was clipped by 0 bases and J by 7 bases, with 5 bases between them. Germline V CDR1 and CDR2: SGHRS, YFSETQ. DNA for the CDR3: TGCGCCAGCAGCTTGGAGCGTAATGAGCAGTTCTTC. It yields the protein CASSLERNEQFF.

This chain uses TRBV30 with TRBJ2-1, with D tentatively TRBD1 (5 bases). Germline assignment: CDR1 GTSNPN and CDR2 SVGIG (reference sequence). CDR3 size: 19 residues. Trimming took off 0 bases at V and 5 bases at J, with 26 bases between the two ends. CDR3 sequence reads: CAWSVIGVWGFGANNEQFF. The CDR3 bases are TGTGCCTGGAGTGTAATTGGGGTATGGGGTTTTGGGGCCAACAATGAGCAGTTCTTC. The entire variable domain, with the rest obtained from reference TRBV30 and TRBJ2-1, is as follows: SQTIHQWPATLVQPVGSPLSLECTVEGTSNPNLYWYRQAAGRGLQLLFYSVGIGQISSEVPQNLSASRPQDRQFILSSKKLLLSDSGFYLCAWSVIGVWGFGANNEQFFGPGTRLTVL.

This rearrangement joins TRBV5-1 to TRBJ2-5, with TRBD2 matching over 14 bases. Germline V gene data show CDR1 as SGHRS and CDR2 as YFSETQ. The trim removed 4 bases at V and 0 bases at J, leaving 2 bases unmatched. The CDR3 is 16 residues long. CDR3 in DNA: TGCGCCAGCAGCGTGGGACTAGCGGGGGACCAAGAGACCCAGTACTTC. Translated, it gives CASSVGLAGDQETQYF.

This clone has just one count. This chain joins TRBV5-1 and TRBJ1-1; tentative D call: TRBD1 (5 bases). The germline CDR1 and CDR2 sequences are SGHRS and YFSETQ. The CDR3 extends over 19 amino acids. Trimming left V 2 bases short and J 0 bases short, with 23 bases between. The CDR3 nucleotides read TGCGCCAGCAGCTTTACTTATGTCGCGGGTGGGGGGATGAACACTGAAGCTTTCTTT. This translates into CASSFTYVAGGGMNTEAFF.

V gene TRBV27 combines with J gene TRBJ1-1; 11 positions match TRBD1. This CDR3 spans 15 amino acids. CDR1 and CDR2 (germline): MNHEY, SMNVEV (reference sequence). V lost 5 bases to trimming and J lost 5 bases; unmatched junction nucleotides: 7. The CDR3 DNA reads TGTGCCAGCAGTCCCCGGACAGGGGGCGGAACTGAAGCTTTCTTT. Protein product: CASSPRTGGGTEAFF.

The chain carries TRBV6-5 and TRBJ2-1; a possible D gene is TRBD1 (6 bases). The CDR3 loop spans 15 amino acids. The germline CDR1 and CDR2 sequences are MNHEY and SVGAGI. The V end lost 5 bases, the J end lost 5 bases, and 16 bases lay between the germline ends. CDR3 residues: CASSTSGTYNNEQFF. CDR3 nucleotide sequence: TGTGCCAGCAGTACTTCCGGGACATACAACAATGAGCAGTTCTTC.

The sample holds a few counts of this clone. The chain uses TRBV5-1 and TRBJ2-7; a weak D match, TRBD1 (6 bases). Germline V gives CDR1 SGHRS, CDR2 YFSETQ. The CDR3 is 13 amino acids. Trimming removed 2 bases at V and 5 bases at J, with 11 bases between. CDR3 region: CASSLTGYDEQYF. The CDR3 DNA follows: TGCGCCAGCAGCTTAACAGGGTACGACGAGCAGTACTTC.

V gene TRBV9 combines with J gene TRBJ2-7; D is unresolved. The V end was cut by 3 bases, the J end by 0 bases, with 10 bases between. This CDR3 region has 14 residues. Germline assignment: CDR1 SGDLS and CDR2 YYNGEE. In nucleotides, the CDR3 is TGTGCCAGCAGCGCAGAACTAAACTCCTACGAGCAGTACTTC. It codes for CASSAELNSYEQYF.

This clone was seen many times. The chain joins TRBV28 to TRBJ1-4, with D unresolved. CDR1 is MDHEN, CDR2 SYDVKM, per germline. Trimming stripped 2 bases from V and 5 bases from J, with 12 bases between. The CDR3 spans 15 residues. The CDR3 nucleotides are TGTGCCAGCAGTTTAGCAGGCAGCCTGAATGAAAAACTGTTTTTT. Protein product: CASSLAGSLNEKLFF.

The chain joins TRBV28 to TRBJ1-5, with D tentatively TRBD1 (5 bases). Trimming removed 6 bases from V and 0 bases from J, with 9 bases in between. Per germline, CDR1 MDHEN and CDR2 SYDVKM. The CDR3 is 14 residues long. The DNA for the CDR3 is TGTGCCAGCAGCCACCAGGGTAGCAATCAGCCCCAGCATTTT. Its protein product is CASSHQGSNQPQHF.

The chain uses TRBV18 and TRBJ1-1; D perhaps matches TRBD1 (5 bases). The CDR3 is 18 residues long. Trimming took off 4 bases at V and 4 bases at J, with 25 bases between the two ends. Germline CDR1 and CDR2: KGHSH and LQKENI. The CDR3 region is CASSLTIGSRVGGTEAFF. The CDR3 DNA reads TGTGCCAGCTCACTTACAATTGGCAGCAGGGTCGGGGGCACTGAAGCTTTCTTT.

This clone was detected many times. V and J are TRBV20-1 and TRBJ1-6, with 7 bases matching TRBD1. Looked up from germline, CDR1 is DFQATT and CDR2 is SNEGSKA (reference sequence). The CDR3 has 16 amino acids. J gave up 4 bases and V 3 bases, and 9 bases lay outside the gene matches. The CDR3 sequence: CSASGQVGSYNSPLHF. The CDR3 region has the DNA TGCAGTGCTAGTGGACAGGTGGGATCGTATAATTCACCCCTCCACTTT.

The chain employs TRBV28 and TRBJ1-5; D not certain. Germline CDR1 MDHEN, CDR2 SYDVKM. The CDR3 extends over 12 amino acids. V was clipped by 7 bases and J by 11 bases, with 15 bases between them. The CDR3, as DNA: TGTGCCAGCAATAACCTTCAGGTGGCCCAGCATTTT. Translated: CASNNLQVAQHF.

The DNA of the CDR3 is TGTGCCAGCAGCTCCCCGCGCGGGAAGACCTACGAGCAGTACTTC. It yields the protein CASSSPRGKTYEQYF. The rearrangement links TRBV13 to TRBJ2-7; tentative D call: TRBD2 (6 bases). The CDR3 runs to 15 residues. V shed 4 bases and J shed 2 bases, with 15 bases lying between them. The germline gives CDR1 PRHDT, CDR2 FYEKMQ (reference sequence).

This rearrangement joins TRBV3-1 (or the pseudogene TRBV3-2) to TRBJ2-7, with a tentative D call TRBD2 (5 bases). This CDR3 spans 15 amino acids. The V and J ends lost 4 bases and 7 bases respectively, with 20 bases between them. From germline, CDR1 is LGHDT and CDR2 YNNKEL (reference sequence). The CDR3: CASSPRGLPGGEQYF. DNA for the CDR3: TGTGCCAGCAGCCCCCGAGGACTCCCGGGTGGGGAGCAGTACTTC.

The chain combines TRBV28 with TRBJ1-5, with 7 bases identical to TRBD1. In germline, CDR1 is MDHEN, CDR2 SYDVKM. Trimming at V came to 3 bases and at J to 6 bases, leaving 8 bases not matched to a gene. There are 15 residues in the CDR3. The CDR3 here is CASSFRQGGSQPQHF. In DNA, the CDR3 is TGTGCCAGCAGTTTTCGACAGGGTGGTAGTCAGCCCCAGCATTTT. Looking up the rest from reference TRBV28 and TRBJ1-5 gives the full variable domain: DVKVTQSSRYLVKRTGEKVFLECVQDMDHENMFWYRQDPGLGLRLIYFSYDVKMKEKGDIPEGYSVSREKKERFSLILESASTNQTSMYLCASSFRQGGSQPQHFGDGTRLSIL.

V is TRBV29-1 and J is TRBJ2-7, with TRBD2 matching over 7 bases. This CDR3 contains 14 residues. V shed 3 bases and J 5 bases; nucleotides not matched to a gene: 10. CDR1 and CDR2 from the germline V gene are SQVTM and ANQGSEA. DNA of the CDR3: TGCAGCGTTGAGGAAGAACGGGGGGTCCACGAGCAGTACTTC. This translates into CSVEEERGVHEQYF.

Details on this clone: Other DNA sequences in this sample translate to the same CDR3. The rearrangement links TRBV7-6 to TRBJ2-1; maybe TRBD2 (5 bases). CDR1 and CDR2 from the germline V gene are SGHVS and FNYEAQ. Trimming took 5 bases from V and 8 from J, leaving 10 bases between them. The CDR3 runs to 12 residues. The CDR3, as DNA: TGTGCCAGCAGCAGGACCGGGGATGAGCAGTTCTTC. Residues: CASSRTGDEQFF.

The J gene is TRBJ1-2, the V gene TRBV29-1, with TRBD1 as a possible D gene (6 bases). The CDR3 sequence is 14 residues long. The germline CDR1 and CDR2 sequences are SQVTM and ANQGSEA. Trimming pared 3 bases from V and 8 bases from J, leaving 19 bases between. The CDR3 here is CSVEGGHIREGYTF. CDR3 nucleotide sequence: TGCAGCGTTGAGGGGGGGCACATCCGAGAGGGCTACACCTTC.

The chain uses TRBV11-1 and TRBJ2-5, with D tentatively TRBD1 (5 bases). This CDR3 spans 15 amino acids. Germline-derived CDR1 and CDR2 are SGHAT and FQDESV (reference sequence). The ends were cut back, 5 bases at V and 6 bases at J, with 19 bases in the middle. The CDR3 region is CASSQPAQGVKTQYF. The CDR3, as DNA: TGTGCCAGCAGCCAGCCCGCGCAGGGTGTGAAGACCCAGTACTTC.